The count of the clone carrying this TCR beta chain is one. The CDR3 sequence is 17 residues long. Germline CDR1 DFQATT, CDR2 SNEGSKA (reference sequence). The record originates from a study of CDR3 diversity in severe acne. TCRdb reanalysed the PCR reads using MiXCR and keeps one entry per CDR3 protein. This table holds over 85,000 distinct CDR3 sequences, roughly 51% found once. The chain is built from TRBV20-1 and TRBJ2-1; TRBD2 agrees at 8 bases. This sequence was found in a male donor with acne. Sequencing was carried out using blood. CDR3 bases: TGCAGCGCTGGGGGGGGGTGGGCGGGGGGCTCCTACAATGAGCAGTTCTTC. Protein sequence: CSAGGGWAGGSYNEQFF.